This passage covers 28 T cell receptor beta chains from one sample sequenced in a study of blood T cell repertoires in COVID-19. The protocol was immunoSEQ multiplex PCR, while the TCRdb copy is restricted to in-frame clones and leaves out a portion. Here the sample spans about 270,000 clones, around 89% being singletons. The sequencing input was PBMCs or T cells enriched from blood (not recorded which). Receptors were obtained from a woman aged 18-29 years who had recovered from COVID-19.

The chain uses TRBV6-5 and TRBJ2-5; perhaps TRBD2 as D (6 bases). Trimming stripped 0 bases from V and 2 bases from J, with 13 bases between. The CDR3 is 16 residues long. Looked up from germline, CDR1 is MNHEY and CDR2 is SVGAGI. The CDR3 is CASSYSISGRQETQYF. CDR3 coding DNA: TGTGCCAGCAGTTACTCGATTTCAGGGAGGCAAGAGACCCAGTACTTC.

This clone appeared once. V gene TRBV14 combines with J gene TRBJ2-7; the D gene is possibly TRBD1 (6 bases). V was clipped by 3 bases and J by 1 base, with 16 bases between them. CDR1 SGHDN and CDR2 FVKESK come from the germline V gene. This CDR3 contains 16 residues. CDR3 amino acids: CASSHPPRGDSYEQYF. CDR3 in DNA: TGTGCCAGCAGCCATCCCCCCAGGGGAGATTCCTACGAGCAGTACTTC.

The V and J genes are TRBV11-1 and TRBJ2-5, with D perhaps TRBD1 (5 bases). Germline V CDR1 and CDR2: SGHAT, FQDESV (reference sequence). Trimming cost V 6 bases and J 0 bases, with 8 bases left between them. CDR3 length: 13 residues. CDR3 nucleotides: TGTGCCAGCAGGGGGCGCTACCAAGAGACCCAGTACTTC. Residues: CASRGRYQETQYF.

The V call is TRBV6-2 or TRBV6-3, the J call TRBJ2-2; possibly TRBD1 for D (5 bases). The CDR3 totals 14 residues. Germline CDR1 MNHEY, CDR2 SVGEGT. V lost 4 bases and J lost 3, with 9 bases in between. The CDR3 spells CASSSDTYTGELFF. The CDR3 bases are TGTGCCAGCAGTTCGGACACCTACACCGGGGAGCTGTTTTTT.

The V and J genes are TRBV9 and TRBJ2-3; D gene ambiguous. This CDR3 contains 15 residues. Germline V gene data show CDR1 as SGDLS and CDR2 as YYNGEE. Trimming shortened V by 2 bases and J by 2 bases, and 12 bases separated the two germline ends. The CDR3 region is CASSVGGRFTDTQYF. DNA of the CDR3: TGTGCCAGCAGCGTTGGCGGTAGATTCACAGATACGCAGTATTTT.

The chain uses TRBV6-6 and TRBJ1-4, with TRBD1 matching over 7 bases. The CDR3 contains 16 residues. CDR1 and CDR2 (germline): MNHNY, SVGAGI (reference sequence). Germline trimming cut 0 bases from V and 8 bases from J; bases unmatched to any gene: 9. The CDR3 region is CASSYSGGQLWEKLFF. The CDR3 nucleotides read TGTGCCAGCAGTTACTCGGGGGGACAGTTGTGGGAAAAACTGTTTTTT.

The chain uses TRBV27 and TRBJ2-2, with D possibly matching TRBD1 (7 bases). Germline values: CDR1 MNHEY, CDR2 SMNVEV (reference sequence). CDR3 length equals 13 residues. V lost 6 bases, J lost 5 bases, and 10 bases lay in between. In DNA form, the CDR3 reads TGTGCCAGCAGGGAGGGGGCAACCGGGGAGCTGTTTTTT. It is translated as CASREGATGELFF.

V is TRBV6-6 and J is TRBJ2-7, with D perhaps TRBD2 (6 bases). The V end lost 6 bases, the J end lost 1 base, and 19 bases lay between the germline ends. The CDR3 length is 16 residues. CDR1 and CDR2 (germline): MNHNY, SVGAGI (reference sequence). CDR3 protein: CASRGPGVEGSYEQYF. For the CDR3, the DNA is TGTGCCAGCAGGGGCCCGGGAGTTGAGGGTTCCTACGAGCAGTACTTC.

The chain has TRBV15 and TRBJ1-5; tentatively, D is TRBD1 (5 bases). Between the trimmed V and J ends, which lost 6 bases and 7 bases, there was a span of 10 bases. Germline loops: CDR1 LNHNV, CDR2 YYDKDF (reference sequence). The CDR3 has 12 residues. CDR3 sequence: CATSPQGQPQHF. CDR3 in DNA: TGTGCCACCAGTCCCCAGGGACAGCCCCAGCATTTT.

The chain is built from TRBV19 and TRBJ2-1; TRBD2 matches 10 bases. The CDR3 consists of 17 residues. With V trimmed by 4 bases and J by 4 bases, 10 bases remained unmatched. CDR1 is LNHDA and CDR2 is SQIVND in the germline V gene (reference sequence). The CDR3 DNA reads as TGTGCCAGTAGTACCATGGAGCGGGGGGGCCATTACAATGAGCAGTTCTTC. Residues: CASSTMERGGHYNEQFF.

The chain uses TRBV20-1 and TRBJ2-1; 7 nucleotides line up with TRBD2. Germline V gene lookup returns CDR1 DFQATT and CDR2 SNEGSKA (reference sequence). V shed 3 bases and J 3 bases; nucleotides not matched to a gene: 11. The CDR3 length is 16 residues. CDR3 sequence (DNA): TGCAGTGCTAGTCGCCTAAGCGGGGCTTACTACAATGAGCAGTTCTTC. It is translated as CSASRLSGAYYNEQFF.

This chain joins TRBV4-2 and TRBJ1-1; 7 bases are shared with TRBD1. This CDR3 is built from 16 residues. After removal of 1 base from V and 1 base from J, the junction contained 6 bases not matched to a gene. Germline loops: CDR1 LGHNA, CDR2 YNFKEQ. The CDR3 DNA sequence: TGTGCCAGCAGCCAAGGGCACAGGGGAGGGAACACTGAAGCTTTCTTT. It yields the protein CASSQGHRGGNTEAFF.

The chain has TRBV27 and TRBJ2-1; D possibly corresponds to TRBD1 (5 bases). From germline, CDR1 is MNHEY and CDR2 SMNVEV (reference sequence). Trimming left V 4 bases short and J 0 bases short, with 10 bases between. The CDR3 runs to 15 residues. The CDR3 nucleotides are TGTGCCAGCAGTTCCAGGGAACGCTCCTACAATGAGCAGTTCTTC. It encodes CASSSRERSYNEQFF.

This clone was found a few times. The CDR3 protein is CASSYPDRVGNEQFF. The CDR3 region has the DNA TGTGCCAGCAGTTACCCCGACAGGGTCGGAAATGAGCAGTTCTTC. The chain joins TRBV6-5 to TRBJ2-1; 7 bases match TRBD1. CDR1 is MNHEY and CDR2 is SVGAGI in the germline V gene. The CDR3 has 15 residues. V lost 2 bases to trimming and J lost 7 bases; unmatched junction nucleotides: 8.

V gene TRBV5-4 combines with J gene TRBJ2-2; TRBD1 is a possible D gene (5 bases). From germline, CDR1 is SGHNT and CDR2 YYREEE (reference sequence). This CDR3 has 17 amino acids. The V end was cut by 0 bases, the J end by 3 bases, with 15 bases between. The CDR3 spells CASSLGQPNLDTGELFF. The CDR3 bases are TGTGCCAGCAGCTTGGGACAGCCCAACCTGGACACCGGGGAGCTGTTTTTT. Full variable domain (rest looked up from reference TRBV5-4 and TRBJ2-2): ETGVTQSPTHLIKTRGQQVTLRCSSQSGHNTVSWYQQALGQGPQFIFQYYREEENGRGNFPPRFSGLQFPNYSSELNVNALELDDSALYLCASSLGQPNLDTGELFFGEGSRLTVL.

The V gene is TRBV19, the J gene TRBJ2-1, with 7 bases identical to TRBD1. Germline trimming cut 5 bases from V and 0 bases from J; bases unmatched to any gene: 7. From germline, CDR1 is LNHDA and CDR2 SQIVND (reference sequence). The CDR3 loop spans 16 amino acids. CDR3 in amino acids: CASSPWDSYSYNEQFF. The CDR3 DNA reads as TGTGCCAGTAGTCCGTGGGACAGTTACTCCTACAATGAGCAGTTCTTC. Based on the CDR3 plus reference TRBV19 and TRBJ2-1, the full variable domain is DGGITQSPKYLFRKEGQNVTLSCEQNLNHDAMYWYRQDPGQGLRLIYYSQIVNDFQKGDIAEGYSVSREKKESFPLTVTSAQKNPTAFYLCASSPWDSYSYNEQFFGPGTRLTVL.

This clone was observed at least ten times. The chain recombines TRBV4-1 with TRBJ2-5, with 16 bases aligning to TRBD2. There are 19 residues in the CDR3. Trimming cost V 3 bases and J 2 bases; bases outside gene matches: 9. The germline V gene encodes CDR1 MGHRA and CDR2 YSYEKL. The CDR3 sequence is CASSHPGLAGGPNQETQYF. The CDR3, as DNA: TGCGCCAGCAGCCACCCGGGACTAGCGGGGGGGCCGAATCAAGAGACCCAGTACTTC.

The chain is built from TRBV5-1 and TRBJ1-1; D is unclear. The CDR3 is made up of 12 amino acids. Germline-derived CDR1 and CDR2 are SGHRS and YFSETQ. The V gene lost 0 bases and the J gene lost 4 bases, with 4 bases spanning the gap. CDR3 DNA: TGCGCCAGCAGCTTGGATCTCACTGAAGCTTTCTTT. Its protein product is CASSLDLTEAFF. Combining the CDR3 with reference TRBV5-1 and TRBJ1-1 gives the whole variable domain KAGVTQTPRYLIKTRGQQVTLSCSPISGHRSVSWYQQTPGQGLQFLFEYFSETQRNKGNFPGRFSGRQFSNSRSEMNVSTLELGDSALYLCASSLDLTEAFFGQGTRLTVV.

In this sample, this clone turned up a few times. The V and J genes are TRBV3-1 (or the pseudogene TRBV3-2) and TRBJ2-5; TRBD1 aligns across 9 bases. Losses at the gene ends were 7 bases for V and 1 base for J; bases not matched to a gene: 10. CDR3 length: 16 amino acids. Germline assignment: CDR1 LGHDT and CDR2 YNNKEL (reference sequence). CDR3 DNA sequence: TGTGCCAGCACCCCTGGGACAGGGAGGGCCCAAGAGACCCAGTACTTC. It yields the protein CASTPGTGRAQETQYF.

This sequence joins TRBV11-2 and TRBJ2-7, with no clear D. V lost 1 base to trimming and J lost 7 bases, with 5 bases between them. The CDR3 is 11 amino acids. The germline V gene encodes CDR1 SGHAT and CDR2 FQNNGV. The DNA for the CDR3 is TGTGCCAGCAGCTTAGTCTTTGAGCAGTACTTC. This encodes CASSLVFEQYF. The variable domain in full, with the rest retrieved from reference TRBV11-2 and TRBJ2-7, is EAGVAQSPRYKIIEKRQSVAFWCNPISGHATLYWYQQILGQGPKLLIQFQNNGVVDDSQLPKDRFSAERLKGVDSTLKIQPAKLEDSAVYLCASSLVFEQYFGPGTRLTVT.

V usage is TRBV24-1 and J usage is TRBJ1-5; no reliable D call. Trimming cost V 5 bases and J 0 bases, with 7 bases left between them. The germline V gene has CDR1 KGHDR and CDR2 SFDVKD. There are 14 residues in the CDR3. The CDR3 DNA reads TGTGCCACCAGTGCAGGATATAGCAATCAGCCCCAGCATTTT. Translated, it gives CATSAGYSNQPQHF.

V usage is TRBV28 and J usage is TRBJ1-1; TRBD1 matches 8 bases. The CDR3 spans 13 residues. CDR1 is MDHEN and CDR2 is SYDVKM in the germline V gene. The trim removed 7 bases at V and 8 bases at J, leaving 9 bases unmatched. The CDR3 spells CASTVDRGVEAFF. The CDR3 DNA is TGTGCCAGCACCGTAGACAGGGGAGTCGAAGCTTTCTTT.

The chain carries TRBV3-1 (or the pseudogene TRBV3-2) and TRBJ1-3, with unresolved D. This CDR3 spans 15 amino acids. V was shortened by 1 base and J by 3 bases, with 10 bases between the two germline ends. Per germline, CDR1 LGHDT and CDR2 YNNKEL (reference sequence). The CDR3 DNA is TGTGCCAGCAGCCAAGCACCCGGAGGTGGAAACACCATATATTTT. Translating it yields CASSQAPGGGNTIYF.

The chain has TRBV5-6 and TRBJ1-5, with D uncertain. V lost 6 bases and J 3 bases, leaving 16 bases between the germline ends. This CDR3 is 15 amino acids long. From germline, CDR1 is SGHDT and CDR2 YYEEEE. This CDR3 is CASTLGGGFNQPQHF. In DNA, the CDR3 is TGTGCCAGCACCCTAGGAGGAGGGTTCAATCAGCCCCAGCATTTT.

V and J are TRBV5-1 and TRBJ2-1, with 15 bases matching TRBD2. The V and J ends lost 4 bases and 4 bases, in that order; junction bases with no gene match: 3. In germline, CDR1 is SGHRS, CDR2 YFSETQ. The CDR3 covers 16 residues. CDR3 nucleotides: TGCGCCAGCAGCCACGGACTAGCGGGGGGGTACAATGAGCAGTTCTTC. Translation gives CASSHGLAGGYNEQFF.

The J gene is TRBJ1-2, the V gene TRBV5-1; no definite D call. Germline-derived CDR1 and CDR2 are SGHRS and YFSETQ. The CDR3 sequence is 15 residues long. Trimming took off 4 bases at V and 3 bases at J, with 16 bases between the two ends. The CDR3 spells CASSLGGVEDYGYTF. The CDR3 bases are TGCGCCAGCAGCCTGGGAGGAGTCGAGGACTATGGCTACACCTTC.

This sequence joins TRBV5-4 and TRBJ2-7, with D perhaps TRBD1 (6 bases). CDR1 is SGHNT and CDR2 is YYREEE in the germline V gene (reference sequence). This CDR3 is built from 14 residues. Trimming removed 4 bases from V and 5 bases from J, with 16 bases in between. The CDR3 sequence is CASSPDRPGDEQYF. The DNA of the CDR3 is TGTGCCAGCAGCCCAGACAGGCCCGGGGACGAGCAGTACTTC. Together with reference TRBV5-4 and TRBJ2-7, the CDR3 gives the full variable domain: ETGVTQSPTHLIKTRGQQVTLRCSSQSGHNTVSWYQQALGQGPQFIFQYYREEENGRGNFPPRFSGLQFPNYSSELNVNALELDDSALYLCASSPDRPGDEQYFGPGTRLTVT.

The chain employs TRBV2 and TRBJ1-2; no firm D call. Germline V gives CDR1 SNHLY, CDR2 FYNNEI. V was trimmed by 4 bases and J by 4 bases, leaving 7 bases between them. This CDR3 spans 12 amino acids. The CDR3 here is CASSVGSYGYTF. In DNA, the CDR3 is TGTGCCAGCAGTGTGGGCAGCTATGGCTACACCTTC.